This TCR beta chain stems from a study of control samples from healthy donors and cancer patients. This CDR3 has 14 residues. Germline CDR1 and CDR2: MNHEY and SMNVEV (reference sequence). V was clipped by 4 bases and J by 3 bases; unmatched bases: 2. TCRdb's copy holds only in-frame clones and misses some; the assay was immunoSEQ multiplex PCR. Seen here are approximately 60,000 clones, 65% to 90% observed once, and the top ten hold roughly 5.1%. The sample comprised blood. J is TRBJ2-7 and V is TRBV27; 11 positions match TRBD1. This TCR was sampled from a man aged 35 to 55 in good health. Here the CDR3 reads CASSSGTGGYEQYF. The DNA for the CDR3 is TGTGCCAGCAGTTCCGGGACAGGGGGCTACGAGCAGTACTTC.